What follows describes a single T cell receptor beta chain. Its antigen is not identified. The data derive from a study of T cell responses to AZD1222 COVID-19 vaccine. General study results and limits: Across spike, vaccine-associated CD4 TCRs were found, dominant at 160-218 and 743-854.

Germline-derived CDR1 and CDR2 are MNHEY and SVGEGT. Between the trimmed V and J ends, which lost 0 bases and 7 bases, there was a span of 12 bases. This CDR3 contains 14 residues. Profiling relied on immunoSEQ multiplex PCR, and the TCRdb table lists in-frame clones only, not all of them. Among 90,000 to 150,000 clones listed, about 85% were seen once. Sample: peripheral blood, taken 28 days after the second AZD1222 dose. The chain is built from TRBV6-2 or TRBV6-3 and TRBJ1-1; D gene ambiguous. This receptor was taken from an adult who received the AZD1222 COVID-19 vaccine. The CDR3 reads CASSYSILADEAFF. The CDR3 DNA sequence: TGTGCCAGCAGTTACTCTATTCTGGCTGATGAAGCTTTCTTT.